Following are 20 T cell receptor beta chains from one sample sequenced in a study of early T cells in non-severe SARS-CoV-2 infection. TCRdb processed the 5' RACE reads anew with MiXCR; each CDR3 protein has one entry. The sample has nearly 45,000 distinct CDR3 sequences, 11% seen once. The sequencing sample was made of whole blood. The receptors derive from an adult who was a healthcare worker with PCR-confirmed SARS-CoV-2 infection or an uninfected control (not recorded which).

This clonotype occurred many times. The V call is TRBV20-1, the J call TRBJ2-1; 8 bases match TRBD1. CDR3 length: 12 residues. Germline values: CDR1 DFQATT, CDR2 SNEGSKA (reference sequence). V was pared by 7 bases and J by 4 bases, with 3 bases of the junction left unmatched. In DNA, the CDR3 is TGCAGTGTGAACAGGGGGTACAATGAGCAGTTCTTC. Protein product: CSVNRGYNEQFF.

Ten or more counts support this clonotype. The DNA for the CDR3 is TGTGCCAGCATTTCCCCAGGGGGCGTGATCGACGAGCAGTACTTC. It encodes CASISPGGVIDEQYF. This chain connects TRBV2 to TRBJ2-7; 8 positions match TRBD1. The germline CDR1 and CDR2 sequences are SNHLY and FYNNEI. The V gene end was trimmed by 7 bases and the J gene end by 5 bases; junction bases not matched to a gene: 13. The CDR3 loop spans 15 amino acids.

The sample holds many counts of this clonotype. The chain carries TRBV29-1 and TRBJ2-2, with 7 nucleotides matching TRBD1. V was pared by 6 bases and J by 4 bases, with 5 bases of the junction left unmatched. Germline V lookup: CDR1 SQVTM, CDR2 ANQGSEA. This CDR3 has 13 residues. The CDR3: CSVRQGSTGELFF. CDR3 coding DNA: TGCAGCGTCCGACAGGGATCCACCGGGGAGCTGTTTTTT.

The gene calls are TRBV7-9 and TRBJ1-5; no clear D gene. The CDR3 covers 14 residues. Germline V CDR1 and CDR2: SEHNR, FQNEAQ (reference sequence). V was shortened by 1 base and J by 3 bases, with 7 bases between the two germline ends. The CDR3 here is CASSLGGVNQPQHF. The CDR3 nucleotides are TGTGCCAGCAGCTTAGGTGGGGTCAATCAGCCCCAGCATTTT.

This clonotype was seen repeatedly, ten times or more. The J gene is TRBJ1-4, the V gene TRBV6-2 or TRBV6-3; D is unclear. The germline V and J ends were trimmed by 6 bases and 10 bases, with 21 bases remaining between them. The CDR3 is made up of 15 amino acids. Germline V gene lookup returns CDR1 MNHEY and CDR2 SVGEGT. This chain's CDR3 is CASSRGSLGEGKLFF. In nucleotides, the CDR3 is TGTGCCAGCAGCCGTGGATCTCTTGGGGAAGGAAAACTGTTTTTT.

This clonotype came up many times. The CDR3 DNA follows: TGTGCCAGCTCACCACGGAGCTCCTATAATTCACCCCTCCACTTT. Translation: CASSPRSSYNSPLHF. The chain recombines TRBV18 with TRBJ1-6, with unresolved D. Trimming removed 1 base from V and 0 bases from J, with 4 bases in between. Germline CDR1 reads KGHSH; CDR2 reads LQKENI. This CDR3 has 15 amino acids.

This clonotype was observed at least ten times. The rearrangement joins TRBV28 to TRBJ2-3; 7 bases line up with TRBD2. With V trimmed by 5 bases and J by 1 base, 6 bases remained unmatched. The CDR3 loop spans 15 amino acids. Germline V gives CDR1 MDHEN, CDR2 SYDVKM. In DNA form, the CDR3 reads TGTGCCAGCAGTCCGTTGGGGAGGGGCACAGATACGCAGTATTTT. The encoded protein is CASSPLGRGTDTQYF.

V is TRBV7-9 and J is TRBJ2-7, with D perhaps matching TRBD1 (6 bases). This CDR3 contains 15 residues. Looked up from germline, CDR1 is SEHNR and CDR2 is FQNEAQ (reference sequence). Trimming removed 5 bases at V and 0 bases at J, with 14 bases between. The CDR3, as DNA: TGTGCCAGCAGCAAACCGGGACACCACTCCTACGAGCAGTACTTC. The encoded protein is CASSKPGHHSYEQYF.

This clonotype was observed many times. The DNA of the CDR3 is TGTGCCAGCAGCCCCGGACTGGTAGCTGCCGGGGAGCTGTTTTTT. This translates into CASSPGLVAAGELFF. The chain has TRBV11-2 and TRBJ2-2, with D maybe TRBD2 (5 bases). The CDR3 spans 15 residues. Trimming stripped 5 bases from V and 6 bases from J, with 16 bases between. Germline V CDR1 and CDR2: SGHAT, FQNNGV.

This clonotype has a handful of counts. The chain carries TRBV11-2 and TRBJ1-1; TRBD1 is a possible D gene (5 bases). The CDR3 covers 19 residues. V gave up 0 bases and J gave up 2 bases, with 22 bases separating them. The germline gives CDR1 SGHAT, CDR2 FQNNGV. The CDR3 is CASSLDWGGQGLSNTEAFF. The CDR3 nucleotides are TGTGCCAGCAGCTTAGATTGGGGAGGGCAGGGACTCTCAAACACTGAAGCTTTCTTT.

The chain recombines TRBV7-8 with TRBJ2-7; 11 bases are shared with TRBD2. The J segment lost 9 bases and the V segment lost 4 bases, leaving 20 bases of the junction unmatched. This CDR3 comprises 18 residues. Per germline, CDR1 SGHVS and CDR2 FQNEAQ. In DNA form, the CDR3 reads TGTGCCAGCAGCTATTCCCAGGGACCGGGACTAGCGGTCGCCTGGCAGTACTTC. Translated, it gives CASSYSQGPGLAVAWQYF.

This clonotype has only a few counts. The chain carries TRBV29-1 and TRBJ2-1; no definite D call. Per germline, CDR1 SQVTM and CDR2 ANQGSEA. Trimming removed 5 bases from V and 13 bases from J, with 12 bases in between. The CDR3 covers 10 residues. In nucleotides, the CDR3 is TGCAGCGTTCTTGGGGATTCCCAGTTCTTC. It encodes CSVLGDSQFF.

This clonotype was picked up a small number of times. This sequence joins TRBV12-3 or TRBV12-4 and TRBJ2-7; D ambiguous. This CDR3 spans 15 amino acids. V was cut by 1 base and J by 3 bases, with 13 bases left in between. This CDR3 reads CASSLDGRRDYEQYF. CDR3 sequence (DNA): TGTGCCAGCAGTTTAGATGGACGCAGAGACTACGAGCAGTACTTC.

This clonotype has only a few counts. The rearrangement uses TRBV4-1 and TRBJ1-2; the D is unclear. CDR3 length equals 14 residues. Germline values: CDR1 MGHRA, CDR2 YSYEKL. V lost 5 bases and J lost 4, with 14 bases in between. The CDR3 region has the DNA TGCGCCAGCAGCTTATCGCAGGAGGGCTATGGCTACACCTTC. This encodes CASSLSQEGYGYTF.

The table lists this clonotype with a few counts. V is TRBV28 and J is TRBJ2-7; 9 nucleotides match TRBD1. Germline V CDR1 and CDR2: MDHEN, SYDVKM. The CDR3 consists of 14 residues. The J segment lost 4 bases and the V segment lost 6 bases, leaving 7 bases of the junction unmatched. Written as DNA, the CDR3 is TGTGCCAGCAGCAAAACAGGGGGCTCTTACGAGCAGTACTTC. The encoded protein is CASSKTGGSYEQYF.

A note on this clonotype: Germline and junction disagree at one end, which may indicate a read error. The rearrangement uses TRBV28 and TRBJ1-6; D call uncertain. From germline, CDR1 is MDHEN and CDR2 SYDVKM. The CDR3 totals 12 residues. Written as DNA, the CDR3 is TGTGCCAGCAGCCAATTAAAATCACCCCTCCATTTT. Amino acid sequence: CASSQLKSPLHF.

Ten or more counts support this clonotype. This chain uses TRBV30 with TRBJ2-2; unclear D gene. CDR3 length: 14 residues. The V gene lost 4 bases and the J gene lost 6 bases, with 15 bases spanning the gap. From germline, CDR1 is GTSNPN and CDR2 SVGIG (reference sequence). Here the CDR3 DNA reads TGTGCCTGGAATGTCGACGGTTGGGCCGGGGAGCTGTTTTTT. The encoded protein is CAWNVDGWAGELFF.

At least ten counts were recorded for this clonotype. The chain joins TRBV25-1 to TRBJ2-1; D not certain. The CDR3 contains 15 residues. Germline CDR1 MGHDK, CDR2 SYGVNS. V lost 3 bases, J lost 4 bases, and 13 bases lay in between. CDR3 sequence (DNA): TGTGCCAGCAGTGACCCCACCGACCCATACAATGAGCAGTTCTTC. Protein product: CASSDPTDPYNEQFF.

This clonotype was seen ten or more times. CDR3 amino acids: CAISEGQDLREQYF. CDR3 nucleotide sequence: TGTGCCATCAGTGAGGGACAGGACTTACGCGAGCAGTACTTC. The chain recombines TRBV10-3 with TRBJ2-7; TRBD1 aligns across 7 bases. V lost 2 bases and J lost 6; bases outside the gene matches: 7. The CDR3 is made up of 14 amino acids. Germline lookup yields CDR1 ENHRY and CDR2 SYGVKD.

This clonotype appeared many times. This rearrangement joins TRBV14 to TRBJ2-5, with D possibly TRBD2 on 7 matching bases. V lost 4 bases and J 2 bases, leaving 17 bases between the germline ends. Germline values: CDR1 SGHDN, CDR2 FVKESK. The CDR3 runs to 16 residues. CDR3 in amino acids: CASSLPGGPYQETQYF. The DNA of the CDR3 is TGTGCCAGCAGCCTTCCCGGGGGGCCCTATCAAGAGACCCAGTACTTC.